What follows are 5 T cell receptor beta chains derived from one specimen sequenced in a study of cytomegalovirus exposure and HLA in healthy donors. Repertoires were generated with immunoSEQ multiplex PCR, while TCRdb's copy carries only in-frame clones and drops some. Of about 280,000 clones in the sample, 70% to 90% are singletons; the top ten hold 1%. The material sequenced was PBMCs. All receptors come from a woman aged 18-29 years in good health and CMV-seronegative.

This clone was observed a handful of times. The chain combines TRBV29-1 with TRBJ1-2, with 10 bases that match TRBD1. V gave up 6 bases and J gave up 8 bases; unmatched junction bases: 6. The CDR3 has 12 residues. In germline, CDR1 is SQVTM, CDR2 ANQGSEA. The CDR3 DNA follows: TGCAGCGTCGGACAGGGGGATCGCGGCTACACCTTC. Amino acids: CSVGQGDRGYTF.

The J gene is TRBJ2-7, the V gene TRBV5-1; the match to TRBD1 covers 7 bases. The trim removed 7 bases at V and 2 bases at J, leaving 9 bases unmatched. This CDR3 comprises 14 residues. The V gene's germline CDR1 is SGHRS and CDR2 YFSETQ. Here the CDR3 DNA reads TGCGCCAGCGGTCTCGGTGACAGGGCCTACGAGCAGTACTTC. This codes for CASGLGDRAYEQYF.

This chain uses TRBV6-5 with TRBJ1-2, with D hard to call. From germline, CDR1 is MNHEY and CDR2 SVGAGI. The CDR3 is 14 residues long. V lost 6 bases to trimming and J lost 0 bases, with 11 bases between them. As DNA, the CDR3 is TGTGCCAGCAGGCTGGACTGGACTAACTATGGCTACACCTTC. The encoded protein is CASRLDWTNYGYTF.

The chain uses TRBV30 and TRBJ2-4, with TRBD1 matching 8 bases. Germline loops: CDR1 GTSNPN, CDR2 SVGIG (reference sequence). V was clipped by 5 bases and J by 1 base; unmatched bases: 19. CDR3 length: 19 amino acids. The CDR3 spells CAWDHGQWGQGAAKNIQYF. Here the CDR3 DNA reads TGTGCCTGGGACCATGGGCAATGGGGCCAGGGGGCGGCCAAAAACATTCAGTACTTC.

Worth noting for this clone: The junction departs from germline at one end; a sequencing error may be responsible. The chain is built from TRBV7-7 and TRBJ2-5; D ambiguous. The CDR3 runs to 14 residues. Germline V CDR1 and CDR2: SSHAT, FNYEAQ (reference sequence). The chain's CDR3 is CASSSWQARETQYF. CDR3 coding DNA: TGTGCTAGCAGCTCCTGGCAGGCCCGAGAGACCCAGTACTTC.